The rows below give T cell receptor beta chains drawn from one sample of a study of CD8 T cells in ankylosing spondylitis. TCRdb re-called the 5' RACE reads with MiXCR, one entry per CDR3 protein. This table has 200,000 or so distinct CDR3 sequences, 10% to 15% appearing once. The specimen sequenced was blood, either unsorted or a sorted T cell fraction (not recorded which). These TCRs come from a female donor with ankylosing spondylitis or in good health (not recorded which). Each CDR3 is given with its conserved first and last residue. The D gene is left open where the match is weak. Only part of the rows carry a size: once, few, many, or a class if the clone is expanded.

CASSDRGGTNTEAFF,TGTGCCAGCAGTGATAGGGGGGGTACGAACACTGAAGCTTTCTTT,TRBJ1-1,TRBV6-1,few,-
CASSLGADRREAFF,TGTGCCAGCAGCTTAGGGGCCGACCGTCGGGAAGCTTTCTTT,TRBJ1-1,TRBV7-2,many,-
CSVEITSAYNEQFF,TGCAGCGTTGAGATTACTAGCGCGTACAATGAGCAGTTCTTC,TRBJ2-1,TRBV29-1,few,TRBD2
CASSSREREGYTF,TGTGCCAGCAGTTCCAGGGAGAGGGAAGGCTACACCTTC,TRBJ1-2,TRBV27,-,-
CSARVSAGWGYNEQFF,TGCAGTGCTAGAGTCTCGGCGGGCTGGGGATACAATGAGCAGTTCTTC,TRBJ2-1,TRBV20-1,many,-
CASSPSLGEQYF,TGTGCCAGCAGCCCCAGCCTGGGCGAGCAGTACTTC,TRBJ2-7,TRBV7-2,many,-
CSARARGTGAEKLFF,TGCAGTGCCCGGGCGAGGGGGACAGGGGCCGAAAAACTGTTTTTT,TRBJ1-4,TRBV20-1,many,TRBD1
CASRERGDTGELFF,TGTGCCAGCAGGGAGCGGGGAGACACCGGGGAGCTGTTTTTT,TRBJ2-2,TRBV12-3/TRBV12-4,many,TRBD2
CASRRDQETQYF,TGTGCCAGCAGGCGGGATCAAGAGACCCAGTACTTC,TRBJ2-5,TRBV2,few,-
CASSLAEWTYEQYF,TGTGCCAGCAGCTTAGCCGAGTGGACTTACGAGCAGTACTTC,TRBJ2-7,TRBV7-8,-,-
CASSFGGPSNYGYTF,TGTGCCAGCAGTTTTGGAGGGCCTTCTAACTATGGCTACACCTTC,TRBJ1-2,TRBV27,many,-
CATSRTEKETQYF,TGTGCCACCAGCAGGACAGAGAAAGAGACCCAGTACTTC,TRBJ2-5,TRBV15,-,-
CASSKGLAGGTDTQYF,TGTGCCAGCAGCAAAGGGCTAGCGGGAGGCACAGATACGCAGTATTTT,TRBJ2-3,TRBV11-1,few,TRBD2
CSARGGGAGYNEQFF,TGCAGTGCTAGAGGCGGGGGAGCGGGATACAATGAGCAGTTCTTC,TRBJ2-1,TRBV20-1,-,TRBD2
CAISVGGSSYEQYF,TGTGCCATCAGCGTCGGGGGGAGCTCCTACGAGCAGTACTTC,TRBJ2-7,TRBV10-3,many,TRBD2
CAIKELGLRNTIYF,TGTGCCATCAAGGAACTAGGGTTACGAAACACCATATATTTT,TRBJ1-3,TRBV6-1,-,-
CASSVGGGDQYF,TGTGCCAGCAGCGTAGGGGGCGGGGATCAGTACTTC,TRBJ2-4,TRBV9,-,-
CASKTSGRSYNEQFF,TGTGCCAGCAAAACTAGCGGGAGGTCCTACAATGAGCAGTTCTTC,TRBJ2-1,TRBV28,-,TRBD2
CAGSSGTGSYEQYF,TGTGCCGGCAGCTCCGGGACAGGCTCCTACGAGCAGTACTTC,TRBJ2-7,TRBV5-4,-,TRBD1
CASSYSANQPQHF,TGTGCCAGCAGTTACTCCGCTAATCAGCCCCAGCATTTT,TRBJ1-5,TRBV6-2/TRBV6-3,many,-
CASSSLRGPYEQYF,TGTGCCAGCAGTTCACTTCGGGGGCCCTACGAGCAGTACTTC,TRBJ2-7,TRBV27,-,-
CASSEPDLAKNIQYF,TGTGCCAGCAGTGAACCAGATCTAGCCAAAAACATTCAGTACTTC,TRBJ2-4,TRBV2,many,-
CASSLMDREPYRRFF,TGTGCCAGCAGCTTAATGGACAGGGAACCCTATCGTAGGTTCTTC,TRBJ2-1,TRBV7-2,few,TRBD1
CASSITGGTEAFF,TGTGCCAGTAGTATCACAGGAGGCACTGAAGCTTTCTTT,TRBJ1-1,TRBV19,few,-
CASSFNEGSNTIYF,TGTGCCAGCAGTTTTAATGAGGGTTCAAACACCATATATTTT,TRBJ1-3,TRBV28,many,-
CASSSMPGSSGELFF,TGTGCCAGCAGTTCCATGCCGGGAAGTAGCGGGGAGCTGTTTTTT,TRBJ2-2,TRBV27,few,-
CASRPRTSGSYEQYF,TGTGCCAGCAGGCCACGGACTAGCGGGAGCTACGAGCAGTACTTC,TRBJ2-7,TRBV6-2/TRBV6-3,many,TRBD2
CASRRGFGNTGELFF,TGTGCCAGCAGGAGGGGGTTTGGGAACACCGGGGAGCTGTTTTTT,TRBJ2-2,TRBV12-3/TRBV12-4,few,-
CATSSGVRTGELFF,TGTGCCACCAGTTCCGGCGTGCGAACCGGGGAGCTGTTTTTT,TRBJ2-2,TRBV24-1,many,-
CASTPSTPEAFF,TGTGCCAGCACCCCTTCCACTCCTGAAGCTTTCTTT,TRBJ1-1,TRBV12-3/TRBV12-4,-,-
CATSRATSGVNEQFF,TGTGCCACCAGCAGAGCAACTAGCGGCGTGAATGAGCAGTTCTTC,TRBJ2-1,TRBV15,few,TRBD2
CATKKAALAGDPHEQFF,TGTGCCACCAAAAAAGCGGCACTAGCGGGAGACCCCCATGAGCAGTTCTTC,TRBJ2-1,TRBV10-3,-,TRBD2
CSVPHRGETQYF,TGCAGCGTTCCCCACCGGGGTGAGACCCAGTACTTC,TRBJ2-5,TRBV29-1,many,-
CASSFRTAGELFF,TGTGCCAGCAGTTTCCGGACAGCCGGGGAGCTGTTTTTT,TRBJ2-2,TRBV2,many,-
CASSYSTNSPLHF,TGTGCCAGCAGTTACTCGACTAATTCACCCCTCCACTTT,TRBJ1-6,TRBV6-5,many,-
CASSLSHKTDTQYF,TGTGCCAGCAGCTTATCCCACAAAACAGATACGCAGTATTTT,TRBJ2-3,TRBV7-2,few,-
CASSEGEHYNEQFF,TGTGCCAGCAGTGAGGGGGAGCACTACAATGAGCAGTTCTTC,TRBJ2-1,TRBV6-4,many,-
CASSEFALVFKNIQYF,TGTGCCAGCAGTGAATTTGCTTTGGTCTTCAAAAACATTCAGTACTTC,TRBJ2-4,TRBV6-1,many,-
CASSIRTGVNQPQHF,TGTGCCAGTAGTATAAGGACAGGGGTTAATCAGCCCCAGCATTTT,TRBJ1-5,TRBV19,many,TRBD1
CASSQGEPYNEQFF,TGTGCCAGCAGCCAGGGGGAACCCTACAATGAGCAGTTCTTC,TRBJ2-1,TRBV6-2/TRBV6-3,many,TRBD1
CASRETGINTGELFF,TGTGCCAGCAGGGAAACAGGGATAAACACCGGGGAGCTGTTTTTT,TRBJ2-2,TRBV27,many,-
CASTFRDPSSDEQYF,TGCGCCAGCACCTTTAGGGACCCGTCTTCCGACGAGCAGTACTTC,TRBJ2-7,TRBV5-1,many,-